Listed below are T cell receptor beta chains from one sample, sequenced in a study of blood T cells in healthy people across ages. TCRdb re-derived calls from the 5' RACE reads in MiXCR, one entry per CDR3 protein. The repertoire holds around 1,800,000 distinct CDR3 sequences, with about two fifths as singletons. The sample consisted of blood. The receptors originated from a human donor in good health. CDR3s include the opening cysteine and the closing phenylalanine or tryptophan. Fields, in order: CDR3 DNA, CDR3 protein, J gene, D gene, V gene, clone size. A D gene is named only where the DNA matches it firmly. Where a row states a size, it is once, few, many or the class of an expanded clone; other rows omit it.

DNA: TGTGCCAGCAGGATGGGACATCGCGCAGATACGCAGTATTTT
CDR3: CASRMGHRADTQYF
J: TRBJ2-3
D: NA
V: TRBV6-5
size: NA

DNA: TGTGCCAGCAGTACGCTCACGTACAACCTAGCCAAAAACATTCAGTACTTC
CDR3: CASSTLTYNLAKNIQYF
J: TRBJ2-4
D: NA
V: TRBV12-3/TRBV12-4
size: NA

DNA: TGTGCCAGCAGCTTAGGTCACGGGGAGCTGTTTTTT
CDR3: CASSLGHGELFF
J: TRBJ2-2
D: NA
V: TRBV7-9
size: NA

DNA: TGTGCCAGCACTGGGACGGAACTTGAAGCTTTCTTT
CDR3: CASTGTELEAFF
J: TRBJ1-1
D: NA
V: TRBV12-3/TRBV12-4
size: NA

DNA: TGCAGTGCTAGAGACGGACAGGGGGACAACAATGAGCAGTTCTTC
CDR3: CSARDGQGDNNEQFF
J: TRBJ2-1
D: TRBD1
V: TRBV20-1
size: many

DNA: TGTGCCAGCAGCTTAGTGGCGAACCCAGAGACCCAGTACTTC
CDR3: CASSLVANPETQYF
J: TRBJ2-5
D: NA
V: TRBV7-8
size: few

DNA: TGTGCCAGCAGCAAGCTAGGACTACTCCAAGAGACCCAGTACTTC
CDR3: CASSKLGLLQETQYF
J: TRBJ2-5
D: NA
V: TRBV7-2
size: NA

DNA: TGTGCCAGCAGCTTATATGGACAGGGGGACGGAGACTATGGCTACACCTTC
CDR3: CASSLYGQGDGDYGYTF
J: TRBJ1-2
D: TRBD1
V: TRBV7-6
size: NA

DNA: TGCGCCAGCAGCTTGGTAACTAGCGGGGGTTGGAATGAGCAGTTCTTC
CDR3: CASSLVTSGGWNEQFF
J: TRBJ2-1
D: TRBD2
V: TRBV5-1
size: few

DNA: TGTGCCAGCAGTTCCCCGGGACAATCCGTCACTGAAGCTTTCTTT
CDR3: CASSSPGQSVTEAFF
J: TRBJ1-1
D: NA
V: TRBV28
size: NA

DNA: TGCGCCAGCAGCCCTCAAGACAGCGTTACTGAAGCTTTCTTT
CDR3: CASSPQDSVTEAFF
J: TRBJ1-1
D: NA
V: TRBV4-1
size: NA

DNA: TGTGCCAGCAGTGACTCGGGAATTGAGCAGTACTTC
CDR3: CASSDSGIEQYF
J: TRBJ2-4
D: NA
V: TRBV6-4
size: NA

DNA: TGTGCCAGCACCCCAGTGGGAGCGGGGGGACAATCCTACGAGCAGTACTTC
CDR3: CASTPVGAGGQSYEQYF
J: TRBJ2-7
D: TRBD2
V: TRBV28
size: NA

DNA: TGTGCCAGCAGCCCACAGACAGCAAGCAATCAGCCCCAGCATTTT
CDR3: CASSPQTASNQPQHF
J: TRBJ1-5
D: NA
V: TRBV7-2
size: NA

DNA: TGTGCCAGCAAATCAGGTCGATTTAGAGGCACTGAAGCTTTCTTT
CDR3: CASKSGRFRGTEAFF
J: TRBJ1-1
D: NA
V: TRBV28
size: few

DNA: TGTGCCAGCAGCCTTTCGGGGACAGGGCATGGCTACACCTTC
CDR3: CASSLSGTGHGYTF
J: TRBJ1-2
D: TRBD1
V: TRBV11-1
size: NA

DNA: TGCGCCAGCAGCCACCTTAGGGACAGGGGATTATACAATGAGCAGTTCTTC
CDR3: CASSHLRDRGLYNEQFF
J: TRBJ2-1
D: TRBD1
V: TRBV4-1
size: NA

DNA: TGTGCCAGCAGTTTCTTCAAATGGACAGGGGGTTCCAATGAGCAGTTCTTC
CDR3: CASSFFKWTGGSNEQFF
J: TRBJ2-1
D: TRBD1
V: TRBV28
size: NA

DNA: TGCAGTGCTGTCCGTCCTAGCGGGGGGGCCTACGAGCAGTACTTC
CDR3: CSAVRPSGGAYEQYF
J: TRBJ2-7
D: TRBD2
V: TRBV20-1
size: NA

DNA: TGTGCCAGCAGCTTAGACGGGCAGTATTTT
CDR3: CASSLDGQYF
J: TRBJ2-3
D: NA
V: TRBV7-2
size: few

DNA: TGTGCCAGCAGACCTGCCTTACTAGCGGGGAACACCGGGGAGCGGTTTTTT
CDR3: CASRPALLAGNTGERFF
J: TRBJ2-2
D: TRBD2
V: TRBV5-5
size: NA

DNA: TGTGCCAGCAGCGTAGATCTAGTTGTTGAGCAGTTCTTC
CDR3: CASSVDLVVEQFF
J: TRBJ2-1
D: NA
V: TRBV9
size: NA

DNA: TGTGCCAGCAGTTTAGCACCCCCAGGGAACTCTGGAAACACCATATATTTT
CDR3: CASSLAPPGNSGNTIYF
J: TRBJ1-3
D: NA
V: TRBV7-8
size: NA

DNA: TGTGCCAGCTCACTGACACAGGGGGCGAGAAATGAGCAGTTCTTC
CDR3: CASSLTQGARNEQFF
J: TRBJ2-1
D: TRBD1
V: TRBV18
size: NA

DNA: TGTGCCAGCAGCTCCCGGACTAGCGGGACTACCACCCACACAGATACGCAGTATTTT
CDR3: CASSSRTSGTTTHTDTQYF
J: TRBJ2-3
D: TRBD2
V: TRBV11-2
size: NA

DNA: TGTGCCAGCAGCCAAGGCGGACACGGCCAAGAGACCCAGTACTTC
CDR3: CASSQGGHGQETQYF
J: TRBJ2-5
D: NA
V: TRBV3-1
size: NA